What follows describes a single T cell receptor beta chain. Original processing notes: Cell counts per sample came from amplifying reference gene primers. Libraries were prepared by immunoSEQ multiplex PCR; TCRdb keeps only in-frame clonotypes and omits some of them. V and J calls plus clone size are reproduced from that table; the DNA served to infer D and trimming. The profile shows 150,000 to 200,000 clones, 80% to 95% of them singletons. The sample comes from a study of blood T cell repertoires in COVID-19. Study summary: Specimens from acute and convalescent COVID-19 originated in the United States, Italy and Spain. From T cells, B-cell-depleted T cells, or PBMCs came the material, which was cDNA or gDNA.

CDR1 is MRHNA and CDR2 is SNTAGT in the germline V gene. The CDR3 runs 15 residues. Unmatched junction bases numbered 6, after V lost 5 bases and J lost 0 bases. The sequence derives from a man aged 45-65 years with acute or convalescent COVID-19. Sequencing was performed on peripheral blood. This chain connects TRBV6-4 to TRBJ2-7; 8 nucleotides align to TRBD1. The CDR3 nucleotides are TGTGCCAGCAGTCTGGACAGGGAGAGCTCCTACGAGCAGTACGTC. It codes for CASSLDRESSYEQYV.